This TCR beta chain emerged from a study of blood T cells in healthy people across ages. Study observations and caveats: Naive CD4+ cell counts and diversity both ran higher in long-lived than in aged donors.

At least ten counts were recorded for this clonotype. The antigen is unknown. Primed by a sample-barcoded 5' primer and a J-beta primer mix, a second PCR proceeded for 7 to 11 cycles. TCRdb reprocessed the 5' RACE reads via MiXCR and lists one record per CDR3 protein. The data hold 500,000 to 600,000 distinct CDR3 sequences, with roughly 29% observed a single time. Donors ranged from roughly 6 to 100 years old and were healthy Caucasians in Russia. Germline-derived CDR1 and CDR2 are KGHDR and SFDVKD. The CDR3 contains 14 residues. Germline trimming cut 3 bases from V and 12 bases from J; bases unmatched to any gene: 5.

Sequencing was carried out using blood. The TCR comes from a woman between 65 and 79 years old in good health. The chain is built from TRBV24-1 and TRBJ2-3; 13 bases match TRBD2. CDR3 region: CATSDGLAGAFQYF. The CDR3 region has the DNA TGTGCCACCAGTGATGGACTAGCGGGGGCCTTTCAGTATTTT.